This is a list of T cell receptor beta chains from one sample in a study of blood T cell repertoires in COVID-19. Profiled with immunoSEQ multiplex PCR; TCRdb holds only in-frame clones, not every one. Among about 200,000 clones listed, around 86% were seen once. Specimen: PBMCs or T cells enriched from blood (not recorded which). The source of these receptors is a middle-aged man with acute COVID-19. Both conserved end residues are part of each CDR3. Each record gives: D gene, V gene, J gene, CDR3 protein. The D gene is left open where the match is weak.

D gene: NA
V gene: TRBV28
J gene: TRBJ2-7
CDR3 protein: CASSQLAGRSYEQYF

D gene: NA
V gene: TRBV6-5
J gene: TRBJ1-3
CDR3 protein: CASHGQNGNTIYF

D gene: NA
V gene: TRBV11-3
J gene: TRBJ1-1
CDR3 protein: CASTDGGLGEAFF

D gene: NA
V gene: TRBV28
J gene: TRBJ2-3
CDR3 protein: CASIGRGGYTQYF

D gene: NA
V gene: TRBV21-1
J gene: TRBJ2-7
CDR3 protein: CASSKEGTSCISAEQYF

D gene: NA
V gene: TRBV6-5
J gene: TRBJ1-6
CDR3 protein: CASSRRQANSPLHF

D gene: TRBD1
V gene: TRBV9
J gene: TRBJ1-4
CDR3 protein: CASSVRGTGGEKLFF

D gene: NA
V gene: TRBV28
J gene: TRBJ2-3
CDR3 protein: CASRAQTDTQYF

D gene: NA
V gene: TRBV29-1
J gene: TRBJ1-3
CDR3 protein: CSVEPRTEVPSGNTIYF

D gene: NA
V gene: TRBV10-3
J gene: TRBJ2-5
CDR3 protein: CAYADTGQETQYF

D gene: NA
V gene: TRBV5-1
J gene: TRBJ1-2
CDR3 protein: CASSPERLSYTF

D gene: NA
V gene: TRBV7-8
J gene: TRBJ2-7
CDR3 protein: CASSLIDSSYEQYF

D gene: NA
V gene: TRBV5-1
J gene: TRBJ2-1
CDR3 protein: CASSLEVRGGYEQFF

D gene: TRBD1
V gene: TRBV7-2
J gene: TRBJ1-5
CDR3 protein: CASSSTDRVQHF

D gene: TRBD2
V gene: TRBV19
J gene: TRBJ2-7
CDR3 protein: CASSIERDHYEQYF

D gene: NA
V gene: TRBV28
J gene: TRBJ2-2
CDR3 protein: CASTLRPGELFF

D gene: NA
V gene: TRBV28
J gene: TRBJ2-7
CDR3 protein: CASSLGTLRHEQYF

D gene: NA
V gene: TRBV13
J gene: TRBJ1-5
CDR3 protein: CASSTENQPQHF

D gene: NA
V gene: TRBV6-5
J gene: TRBJ1-6
CDR3 protein: CASMQGSISPLHF

D gene: TRBD2
V gene: TRBV7-8
J gene: TRBJ2-1
CDR3 protein: CASSLAPGGRYNEQFF

D gene: NA
V gene: TRBV28
J gene: TRBJ2-7
CDR3 protein: CASSLQGGFYEQYF

D gene: NA
V gene: TRBV27
J gene: TRBJ2-7
CDR3 protein: CASSRGNFYEQYF

D gene: NA
V gene: TRBV2
J gene: TRBJ1-5
CDR3 protein: CASKKEWSQPQHF

D gene: NA
V gene: TRBV5-1
J gene: TRBJ2-7
CDR3 protein: CASSMGSGGEQYF

D gene: NA
V gene: TRBV9
J gene: TRBJ1-6
CDR3 protein: CASSRDTYNSPLHF

D gene: NA
V gene: TRBV12-3/TRBV12-4
J gene: TRBJ1-5
CDR3 protein: CASSFYGQPQHF

D gene: TRBD1
V gene: TRBV7-8
J gene: TRBJ2-1
CDR3 protein: CASSLALLRDSYEQFF

D gene: NA
V gene: TRBV18
J gene: TRBJ2-1
CDR3 protein: CASSPPGLRGNEQFF

D gene: NA
V gene: TRBV6-5
J gene: TRBJ1-2
CDR3 protein: CASRRQGSNYGYTF